This T cell receptor beta chain came from a study of blood T cell repertoires in COVID-19. Study in general: COVID-19 samples collected from the United States, Italy and Spain covered acute and convalescent phases.

The CDR3 loop spans 16 amino acids. Germline lookup yields CDR1 MDHEN and CDR2 SYDVKM. Trimming shortened V by 6 bases and J by 5 bases, and 22 bases separated the two germline ends. Authors' processing steps: Reference gene primer amplification yielded estimated nucleated cell counts. The repertoire was sequenced with immunoSEQ multiplex PCR; TCRdb's copy has only in-frame clones and lacks some. V and J calls and clone size follow that table, whereas D and trimming were derived from the DNA. This sample has approximately 180,000 clones, with approximately 86% found just once. Sequences were obtained from PBMCs or T cells enriched from blood (not recorded which). The source is a woman aged 55-69 years with acute COVID-19. The chain uses TRBV28 and TRBJ2-5; weak D call: TRBD1 (7 bases). The CDR3 DNA follows: TGTGCCAGCAGCCCCGCTGCCAGGGGGGCCTGGGAGACCCAGTACTTC. Its translation is CASSPAARGAWETQYF.